A selection of T cell receptor beta chains follows, all from one sample in a study of blood T cell repertoires in COVID-19. TCRdb's table, derived via immunoSEQ multiplex PCR, lists solely in-frame clones and lacks some. The data contain fewer than 250,000 clones, around nine tenths of them seen just once; the ten biggest clones take up around 2.7%. Sequenced input: peripheral blood. All receptors derive from a man between 60 and 75 years old with acute or convalescent COVID-19. CDR3s leave out the opening cysteine and the closing phenylalanine or tryptophan.

TRBV25-1	TRBJ2-2	ASRGSKLAGDTGELF
TRBV7-9	TRBJ2-3	ASSGTGGWGDTQY
TRBV11-2	TRBJ2-2	ASRGTTQPGELF
TRBV15	TRBJ2-7	ATSRGDRPSVQQY
TRBV24-1	TRBJ1-2	ATSGQTGGNYGYT
TRBV29-1	TRBJ1-3	SVGSAGSSGNTIY
TRBV28	TRBJ1-6	ASSPAGMGSPLH
TRBV18	TRBJ1-1	ASSVLIWTERPENTEAF
TRBV27	TRBJ2-7	ASSFLPGQGEYEQY
TRBV4-2	TRBJ2-7	ASSQRPAAPEQY
TRBV7-8	TRBJ1-5	ASSPTSTGIGSQPQH
TRBV19	TRBJ1-4	ASGRVNEKLF
TRBV3-1/TRBV3-2	TRBJ1-5	ASSQGPGEGQPQH
TRBV6-1	TRBJ1-2	ASSEQDRSGYT
TRBV7-9	TRBJ2-5	ASSLTATTETQY
TRBV6-1	TRBJ1-1	ASSEGSTGVTEAF
TRBV5-6	TRBJ1-2	ASSWLGTESNGYT
TRBV25-1	TRBJ1-4	ASSDHSSRTGSEKLF
TRBV2	TRBJ1-5	ASRAGNRVRQPQH
TRBV5-4	TRBJ2-7	ASSGYRGSAYEQY
TRBV19	TRBJ1-5	ASSYRGQPQH
TRBV5-1	TRBJ1-3	ASSLSGEAGNTIY
TRBV6-5	TRBJ2-1	ASSMQGGGRDEQF
TRBV6-1	TRBJ1-1	ASSKGPQGITEAF
TRBV3-1/TRBV3-2	TRBJ2-5	ASSSSVTY
TRBV9	TRBJ2-1	ASSVVGGGGNEQF
TRBV7-3	TRBJ2-3	ASSLTGGTDTQY
TRBV15	TRBJ1-5	ATSRDRGGQPQH
TRBV5-1	TRBJ2-3	ASSPPPTGRHTDTQY
TRBV7-2	TRBJ2-7	ASSLDVSTYYEQY
TRBV19	TRBJ2-7	ASSMDIDRLEGEQY
TRBV6-5	TRBJ2-1	ASSKREGLGNEQF
TRBV7-6	TRBJ2-7	ASSLGEATYEQY
TRBV28	TRBJ1-2	ASSPLGTGDHGYT
TRBV4-1	TRBJ2-7	ASSQGIASYEQY
TRBV6-5	TRBJ1-5	ASSWAGGNQPQH
TRBV6-5	TRBJ2-2	ASTFRDTGELF
TRBV19	TRBJ1-2	ASSMVRTGGHYGYT
TRBV11-3	TRBJ1-5	ASSLVPGLSNQPQH
TRBV14	TRBJ1-1	ASSQATGAAEAF
TRBV30	TRBJ1-4	AWAESGTGGFNEKLF
TRBV27	TRBJ2-2	ASRKEGRITGELF
TRBV10-3	TRBJ1-1	AINRANTEAF
TRBV11-2	TRBJ1-1	ASSLVGLSEAF
TRBV7-8	TRBJ2-2	ASSLVSNTGELF
TRBV19	TRBJ1-6	ASSLIDRGGNSPLH
TRBV19	TRBJ2-3	ASSIGTGEGTDTQY
TRBV6-5	TRBJ2-1	ASYEFSGEQF
TRBV19	TRBJ1-4	ASSQTGGFNEKLF
TRBV4-2	TRBJ2-7	ASSQETGGSSYEQY
TRBV6-5	TRBJ2-5	ASSYQGTQY
TRBV6-5	TRBJ1-6	ASSYARGVYNSPLH
TRBV15	TRBJ2-1	ATVAGTRGRDEQF
TRBV7-2	TRBJ2-3	ASSPLALRPGDTQY
TRBV4-3	TRBJ1-1	ASSQDYPGQGAEAF
TRBV3-1/TRBV3-2	TRBJ1-2	ASSEPGSHHGYT
TRBV27	TRBJ2-5	ASSLAGETQY